The 21 T cell receptor beta chains given below trace back to one sample, sequenced in a study of blood T cell repertoires in COVID-19. The repertoire was sequenced with immunoSEQ multiplex PCR; TCRdb's copy has only in-frame clones and lacks some. The table has about 180,000 clones, 80% to 90% seen once; the top ten hold roughly 10%. Material for sequencing was PBMCs or T cells enriched from blood (not recorded which). The receptors were gathered from a woman between 18 and 29 years old who had recovered from COVID-19.

The chain is built from TRBV15 and TRBJ1-2; 9 bases fit TRBD1. Per germline, CDR1 LNHNV and CDR2 YYDKDF (reference sequence). This CDR3 has 13 amino acids. V shed 5 bases and J 7 bases; nucleotides not matched to a gene: 5. In nucleotides, the CDR3 is TGTGCCACCAGCGGCGGACAGGGGTTTGGCTACACCTTC. Amino acids: CATSGGQGFGYTF.

The V gene is TRBV7-9, the J gene TRBJ2-1; D unclear. This CDR3 is built from 17 residues. In germline, CDR1 is SEHNR, CDR2 FQNEAQ (reference sequence). Trimming shortened V by 5 bases and J by 0 bases, and 17 bases separated the two germline ends. CDR3 sequence: CASSTRRAPSSYNEQFF. CDR3 in DNA: TGTGCCAGCAGCACCCGAAGAGCGCCGAGCTCCTACAATGAGCAGTTCTTC.

The CDR3 sequence: CASSDEQKDTQYF. The CDR3 coding sequence is TGTGCCAGCAGTGACGAACAAAAAGATACGCAGTATTTT. The chain uses TRBV2 and TRBJ2-3, with D hard to call. The CDR3 extends over 13 amino acids. The V gene lost 3 bases and the J gene lost 5 bases, with 9 bases spanning the gap. Germline-derived CDR1 and CDR2 are SNHLY and FYNNEI.

J is TRBJ1-5 and V is TRBV5-6; no firm D call. V was pared by 1 base and J by 4 bases, with 6 bases between. This CDR3 spans 13 amino acids. Germline V lookup: CDR1 SGHDT, CDR2 YYEEEE. For the CDR3, the DNA is TGTGCCAGCAGCTTGCGGGGAAATCAGCCCCAGCATTTT. Translating it yields CASSLRGNQPQHF.

CDR3 coding DNA: TGTGCCAGCAGCAAAACAGGATACTATGGCTACACCTTC. It encodes CASSKTGYYGYTF. V and J are TRBV27 and TRBJ1-2; a possible D gene is TRBD1 (5 bases). The CDR3 has 13 amino acids. Trimming stripped 6 bases from V and 3 bases from J, with 11 bases between. In germline, CDR1 is MNHEY, CDR2 SMNVEV (reference sequence).

The V call is TRBV25-1, the J call TRBJ2-7; unclear D gene. Trimming pared 8 bases from V and 2 bases from J, leaving 13 bases between. Germline V gene sequence: CDR1 MGHDK, CDR2 SYGVNS. The length of the CDR3 is 13 residues. The CDR3 region has the DNA TGTGCCAGCGGTTACAGCCATACCTACGAGCAGTACTTC. Its protein is CASGYSHTYEQYF.

This chain links TRBV7-2 with TRBJ2-1, with 9 bases fitting TRBD2. The CDR3 sequence is 14 residues long. V lost 4 bases to trimming and J lost 7 bases; unmatched junction nucleotides: 5. CDR1 is SGHTA and CDR2 is FQGNSA in the germline V gene. CDR3 bases: TGTGCCAGCAGCTCATTTAGCGGGAGAAATGAGCAGTTCTTC. It yields the protein CASSSFSGRNEQFF.

The genes are TRBV6-5 and TRBJ1-2, with TRBD1 as a possible D gene (5 bases). CDR3 length equals 14 residues. The germline CDR1 and CDR2 sequences are MNHEY and SVGAGI. The V end was cut by 0 bases, the J end by 4 bases, with 9 bases between. The CDR3 DNA reads TGTGCCAGCAGTTACTCCGGGACTGCCTATGGCTACACCTTC. Protein sequence: CASSYSGTAYGYTF.

The V call is TRBV4-1, the J call TRBJ2-2; no definite D call. Germline loops: CDR1 MGHRA, CDR2 YSYEKL. Trimming took off 4 bases at V and 5 bases at J, with 17 bases between the two ends. The CDR3 is 16 residues long. The CDR3 region has the DNA TGCGCCAGCAGCCCCTGGAACAGCCTTGGGACCGGGGAGCTGTTTTTT. It is translated as CASSPWNSLGTGELFF.

The chain employs TRBV6-5 and TRBJ1-2; maybe TRBD1 (5 bases). The CDR3 totals 12 residues. Germline values: CDR1 MNHEY, CDR2 SVGAGI. V was shortened by 4 bases and J by 8 bases, with 11 bases between the two germline ends. The CDR3 coding sequence is TGTGCCAGCAGTTCGCAGGGAATGGGCTACACCTTC. It yields the protein CASSSQGMGYTF.

This clone was detected only once. The chain has TRBV9 and TRBJ2-7, with a possible D match to TRBD2 (6 bases). Germline CDR1 and CDR2: SGDLS and YYNGEE. Trimming pared 0 bases from V and 6 bases from J, leaving 10 bases between. CDR3 length: 13 amino acids. CDR3 DNA: TGTGCCAGCAGCGTAGGGATGGGGGGCGAGCAGTACTTC. Protein sequence: CASSVGMGGEQYF. Variable domain in full (rest from reference TRBV9 and TRBJ2-7): DSGVTQTPKHLITATGQRVTLRCSPRSGDLSVYWYQQSLDQGLQFLIQYYNGEERAKGNILERFSAQQFPDLHSELNLSSLELGDSALYFCASSVGMGGEQYFGPGTRLTVT.

The chain couples TRBV29-1 to TRBJ2-3, with 12 bases that match TRBD2. Germline-derived CDR1 and CDR2 are SQVTM and ANQGSEA. Trimming removed 2 bases from V and 5 bases from J; junction bases left unmatched: 2. The CDR3 is 14 residues long. The CDR3 loop reads CSVEPSGGVDTQYF. The CDR3 coding sequence is TGCAGCGTTGAACCTAGCGGGGGGGTAGATACGCAGTATTTT.

The J gene is TRBJ1-2, the V gene TRBV28, with 9 nucleotides matching TRBD1. Germline V lookup: CDR1 MDHEN, CDR2 SYDVKM. This CDR3 comprises 16 residues. After removal of 6 bases from V and 1 base from J, the junction contained 9 bases not matched to a gene. CDR3 DNA sequence: TGTGCCAGCAGACTAACCGGGACAGGGAATAACTATGGCTACACCTTC. It encodes CASRLTGTGNNYGYTF.

V usage is TRBV10-3 and J usage is TRBJ1-4; D possibly corresponds to TRBD1 (5 bases). CDR1 is ENHRY, CDR2 SYGVKD, per germline. V was trimmed by 0 bases and J by 8 bases, leaving 13 bases between them. The CDR3 is made up of 15 amino acids. In DNA, the CDR3 is TGTGCCATCAGTGAGTCGGAGGGACTCGCCGAAAAACTGTTTTTT. Residues: CAISESEGLAEKLFF.

The rearrangement uses TRBV6-2 or TRBV6-3 and TRBJ2-1; D perhaps matches TRBD2 (6 bases). Germline V gene sequence: CDR1 MNHEY, CDR2 SVGEGT. The CDR3 length is 16 residues. Trimming cost V 6 bases and J 7 bases, with 22 bases left between them. The DNA of the CDR3 is TGTGCCAGCAGCCGACTAGGGGACGGACACCAGAATGAGCAGTTCTTC. It yields the protein CASSRLGDGHQNEQFF.

The rearrangement uses TRBV7-2 and TRBJ1-1; the D is unclear. Trimming left V 3 bases short and J 5 bases short, with 13 bases between. The CDR3 runs to 14 residues. The germline CDR1 and CDR2 sequences are SGHTA and FQGNSA. In nucleotides, the CDR3 is TGTGCCAGCAGCTTTGTGTTGGGAGGGACTGAAGCTTTCTTT. It encodes CASSFVLGGTEAFF.

V and J are TRBV2 and TRBJ2-2; D unclear. CDR3 size: 16 residues. The V and J ends lost 5 bases and 2 bases respectively, with 15 bases between them. In germline, CDR1 is SNHLY, CDR2 FYNNEI. CDR3 residues: CASSNILYLNTGELFF. CDR3 in DNA: TGTGCCAGCAGTAATATCCTTTATCTAAACACCGGGGAGCTGTTTTTT.

This chain uses TRBV28 with TRBJ1-5, with D hard to call. The CDR3 totals 16 residues. Germline values: CDR1 MDHEN, CDR2 SYDVKM. Trimming stripped 1 base from V and 2 bases from J, with 12 bases between. CDR3 protein: CASSLFGPVGNQPQHF. CDR3 nucleotides: TGTGCCAGCAGTTTATTTGGGCCAGTTGGCAATCAGCCCCAGCATTTT.

V is TRBV14 and J is TRBJ2-7; 8 bases map to TRBD2. Per the germline V gene, CDR1 is SGHDN and CDR2 is FVKESK. V gave up 5 bases and J gave up 2 bases; unmatched junction bases: 5. The CDR3 has 14 amino acids. CDR3 residues: CASSMTSATYEQYF. In DNA form, the CDR3 reads TGTGCCAGCAGCATGACTAGCGCGACCTACGAGCAGTACTTC.

The rearrangement uses TRBV5-5 and TRBJ2-3; TRBD1 is a possible D gene (6 bases). Trimming took 4 bases from V and 4 from J, leaving 19 bases between them. The CDR3 is 16 residues long. Germline values: CDR1 SGHKS, CDR2 YYEKEE (reference sequence). CDR3 residues: CASSHGGRGKADTQYF. CDR3 in DNA: TGTGCCAGCAGCCATGGGGGAAGGGGGAAGGCAGATACGCAGTATTTT.

The chain couples TRBV13 to TRBJ2-5; unclear D gene. This CDR3 has 12 amino acids. V shed 4 bases and J shed 3 bases, with 6 bases lying between them. Germline assignment: CDR1 PRHDT and CDR2 FYEKMQ (reference sequence). The CDR3 DNA follows: TGTGCCAGCAGCTGGGCTAAAGAGACCCAGTACTTC. Its protein product is CASSWAKETQYF.